The rows below give T cell receptor beta chains drawn from one sample of a study of blood T cell repertoires in COVID-19. The method was immunoSEQ multiplex PCR; TCRdb's version includes in-frame clones alone and lacks a portion of them. The profile shows about 46,000 clones, approximately 84% of them singletons. Source material: peripheral blood. These receptors were obtained from a man aged 55 to 70 with acute or convalescent COVID-19. The CDR3 runs from the conserved cysteine through the conserved F or W. The D gene is left open where the match is weak. The size entry is marked missing in some rows and otherwise reads once, few, many or a size class.

.	TRBV2	TRBJ1-1	.	TGTGCCAGCATACGACAATCCGGGGGAAGGGCTGAAGCTTTCTTT	CASIRQSGGRAEAFF
.	TRBV5-1	TRBJ1-1	TRBD1	TGCGCCAGCAGCTTACCACCGGGACAGAGTGTGGAAGCTTTCTTT	CASSLPPGQSVEAFF
.	TRBV7-9	TRBJ1-1	.	TGTGCCAGCAGCTTAGAGGGGGGAGGGACTGAAGCTTTCTTT	CASSLEGGGTEAFF
.	TRBV6-5	TRBJ2-4	TRBD2	TGTGCCAGCAGCGACATAGCGGGGGTCGGAAACATTCAGTACTTC	CASSDIAGVGNIQYF
.	TRBV14	TRBJ1-1	TRBD1	TGTGCCAGCAGCCTGACAGGGGGCACTGAAGCTTTCTTT	CASSLTGGTEAFF
.	TRBV6-2/TRBV6-3	TRBJ1-5	TRBD1	TGTGCCAGCAGTTTAGGAGGGGGCGCGATTGGGAATCAGCCCCAGCATTTT	CASSLGGGAIGNQPQHF
.	TRBV6-6	TRBJ1-4	.	TGTGCCAGCAGTCCTGTTGGGACTTTCAATCGGGGTGAAAAACTGTTTTTT	CASSPVGTFNRGEKLFF
.	TRBV5-6	TRBJ1-6	.	TGTGCCAGCAGCTTAATTACGGACTATTCACCCCTCCACTTT	CASSLITDYSPLHF
.	TRBV7-8	TRBJ1-5	TRBD1	TGTGCCAGCAGCCGACCGGGACAGAGTTATAGCAATCAGCCCCAGCATTTT	CASSRPGQSYSNQPQHF
.	TRBV4-1	TRBJ2-1	TRBD2	TGCGCCAGCAGTTCGATCGGGGGGAGCTCCTACAATGAGCAGTTCTTC	CASSSIGGSSYNEQFF
.	TRBV5-1	TRBJ1-6	.	TGCGCCAGCAGCTTGGGGCAGGGGACGTCACCCCTCCACTTT	CASSLGQGTSPLHF
.	TRBV21-1	TRBJ1-1	.	TGTGCCAGCAGCAAAGGGGGCGGGGGTGGAGAAACTGAAGCTTTCTTT	CASSKGGGGGETEAFF
few	TRBV5-1	TRBJ2-3	TRBD1	TGCGCCAGCAGCTTGGGACTTCGGACAGGGGGCGCGACAGATACGCAGTATTTT	CASSLGLRTGGATDTQYF
.	TRBV10-3	TRBJ1-4	.	TGTGCCATCGCCAGGGATAATGAAAAACTGTTTTTT	CAIARDNEKLFF
.	TRBV6-6	TRBJ1-2	.	TGTGCCAGCAGTTTCCCCCAGGGCCCCTATGGCTACACCTTC	CASSFPQGPYGYTF
.	TRBV5-6	TRBJ1-1	.	TGTGCCAGCAGCGGTACACTGAACACTGAAGCTTTCTTT	CASSGTLNTEAFF
once	TRBV19	TRBJ1-5	.	TGTGCCAGTATGGTAGGGGGGGGCAATCAGCCCCAGCATTTT	CASMVGGGNQPQHF
.	TRBV9	TRBJ1-2	.	TGTGCCAGCAGCGCCCGACAGTCCTTTAACTATGGCTACACCTTC	CASSARQSFNYGYTF
.	TRBV4-1	TRBJ2-6	TRBD1	TGCGCCAGCAGCCCCAGGGACAGTTCAGACTCTGGGGCCAACGTCCTGACTTTC	CASSPRDSSDSGANVLTF
.	TRBV7-6	TRBJ1-2	.	TGTGCCAGCAGCTCGTCCGGGGGTCCCACCGGCTACACCTTC	CASSSSGGPTGYTF
.	TRBV6-1	TRBJ1-2	TRBD1	TGTGCCAGCAGTGAAACAGGGGACCTAAGAGGCTACACCTTC	CASSETGDLRGYTF
.	TRBV7-9	TRBJ2-2	.	TGTGCCAGCAGCTTAGTCATAGGGGGCACCGGGGAGCTGTTTTTT	CASSLVIGGTGELFF
few	TRBV24-1	TRBJ2-7	TRBD1	TGTGCCACCGAGGGGACAGGGGGCGTTTACGAGCAGTACTTC	CATEGTGGVYEQYF
.	TRBV11-2	TRBJ1-1	.	TGTGCCAGCAGCTATATAAACACTGAAGCTTTCTTT	CASSYINTEAFF
.	TRBV24-1	TRBJ2-7	.	TGTGCCACCAGTGACAGGGGCTACGAGCAGTACTTC	CATSDRGYEQYF
.	TRBV24-1	TRBJ2-5	.	TGTGCCACCAGCAGCAGGGTTGGGGAGACCCAGTACTTC	CATSSRVGETQYF
.	TRBV2	TRBJ2-3	TRBD2	TGTGCCAGCAGAAGACTAGCGGGGGGCCCGGATACGCAGTATTTT	CASRRLAGGPDTQYF
.	TRBV9	TRBJ1-4	.	TGTGCCAGCAGCGCCGCCGCAGATGCAACTAATGAAAAACTGTTTTTT	CASSAAADATNEKLFF
.	TRBV5-1	TRBJ1-5	TRBD1	TGCGCCAGCAGCTTGGGAGGGACAGGGCAGGAGCCCCAGCATTTT	CASSLGGTGQEPQHF
.	TRBV19	TRBJ1-3	TRBD1	TGTGCCAGTAGTCCCGGGACAGGGGCTGGAAACACCATATATTTT	CASSPGTGAGNTIYF
.	TRBV15	TRBJ2-7	.	TGTGCCACCAGCAGAGAAGCATCCTCTGCCTACGAGCAGTACTTC	CATSREASSAYEQYF
.	TRBV3-1/TRBV3-2	TRBJ2-4	TRBD2	TGTGCCAGCAGCCAGGACGGGCGGGGGGTTGGCATTCAGTACTTC	CASSQDGRGVGIQYF
.	TRBV6-2/TRBV6-3	TRBJ1-2	TRBD1	TGTGCCAGCAGTACGGGGGACAGGGACCTGGATGGCTACACCTTC	CASSTGDRDLDGYTF
.	TRBV4-3	TRBJ1-6	.	TGCGCCAGCAGCCAAGAGGGGGGACGGGATAATTCACCCCTCCACTTT	CASSQEGGRDNSPLHF
.	TRBV19	TRBJ1-2	.	TGTGCCAGTAGTCCCGGACAGAGCTTTAACTATGGCTACACCTTC	CASSPGQSFNYGYTF
.	TRBV11-2	TRBJ1-3	.	TGTGCCAGCAGCTTAGGGACAGAGAGCTCTGGAAACACCATATATTTT	CASSLGTESSGNTIYF
.	TRBV5-1	TRBJ2-1	TRBD1	TGCGCCAGCAGCTTAGGAGGACAGGGGACTGTCGATGAGCAGTTCTTC	CASSLGGQGTVDEQFF
.	TRBV5-1	TRBJ1-1	.	TGCGCCAGCAGCTTGGAACAGGGTTGGCGGGACACTGAAGCTTTCTTT	CASSLEQGWRDTEAFF
.	TRBV3-1/TRBV3-2	TRBJ1-2	.	TGTGCCAGCAGCCAAGAAGGGGTGCCAGGTCGAGGCTACACCTTC	CASSQEGVPGRGYTF
.	TRBV7-2	TRBJ2-2	TRBD2	TGTGCCAGCAGCTCCCGGACTAGCGGGGATGCCGGGGAGCTGTTTTTT	CASSSRTSGDAGELFF
.	TRBV5-4	TRBJ1-4	.	TGTGCCAGCAGCTCGACACCAAATGAAAAACTGTTTTTT	CASSSTPNEKLFF
.	TRBV9	TRBJ2-1	.	TGTGCCAGCAGCGTTGCGGACAACTCCTACAATGAGCAGTTCTTC	CASSVADNSYNEQFF
.	TRBV11-2	TRBJ2-3	.	TGTGCCAGCAGCTTAGAGGGGGGTGGTGGCACAGATACGCAGTATTTT	CASSLEGGGGTDTQYF
.	TRBV9	TRBJ2-1	.	TGTGCCAGCAGCGTAGACGGCGGTTCAATAAATGAGCAGTTCTTC	CASSVDGGSINEQFF
.	TRBV11-2	TRBJ1-3	.	TGTGCCAGCAGCGGAGGACAGATCTCTGGAAACACCATATATTTT	CASSGGQISGNTIYF